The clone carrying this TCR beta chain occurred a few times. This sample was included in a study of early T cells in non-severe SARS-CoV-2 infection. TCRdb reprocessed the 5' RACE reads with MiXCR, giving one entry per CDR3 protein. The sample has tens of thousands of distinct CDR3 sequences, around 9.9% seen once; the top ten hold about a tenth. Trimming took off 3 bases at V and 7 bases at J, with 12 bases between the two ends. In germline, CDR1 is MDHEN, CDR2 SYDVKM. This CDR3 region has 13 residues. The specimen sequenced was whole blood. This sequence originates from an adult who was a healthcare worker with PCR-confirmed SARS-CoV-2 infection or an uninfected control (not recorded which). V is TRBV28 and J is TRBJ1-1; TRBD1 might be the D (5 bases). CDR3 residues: CASSFPGTNEAFF. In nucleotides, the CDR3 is TGTGCCAGCAGTTTCCCAGGGACGAATGAAGCTTTCTTT.